This T cell receptor (beta chain) was identified in a study of blood T cells in healthy people across ages. Study-level points and caveats: Unsorted PBMCs prevented conclusive naive versus antigen-experienced comparison. From one million sequenced T cells, diversity estimates were lower bounds.

Germline CDR1 reads MNHNY; CDR2 reads SVGAGI (reference sequence). The V and J ends lost 10 bases and 4 bases, in that order; junction bases with no gene match: 5. The CDR3 runs 13 residues. Remarks on this clonotype: Its antigen is still unknown.

PCR was performed a second time for about 7 to 12 cycles using a sample-barcoded 5' primer and a J-beta primer mix. Carrying 12 random nucleotides, a template-switch adaptor labeled each individual cDNA molecule. MiXCR, applied by TCRdb to the 5' RACE reads, yields one record per CDR3 protein. The sample lists around 1,000,000 distinct CDR3 sequences, 35% to 45% occurring once. This receptor was identified in a man aged 18 to 29 in good health. The rearrangement uses TRBV6-6 and TRBJ2-3, with 10 bases fitting TRBD1. The sample consisted of blood. The CDR3 nucleotides are TGTGCCAACCGGGACAGGGGATCAGATACGCAGTATTTT. Its protein is CANRDRGSDTQYF.